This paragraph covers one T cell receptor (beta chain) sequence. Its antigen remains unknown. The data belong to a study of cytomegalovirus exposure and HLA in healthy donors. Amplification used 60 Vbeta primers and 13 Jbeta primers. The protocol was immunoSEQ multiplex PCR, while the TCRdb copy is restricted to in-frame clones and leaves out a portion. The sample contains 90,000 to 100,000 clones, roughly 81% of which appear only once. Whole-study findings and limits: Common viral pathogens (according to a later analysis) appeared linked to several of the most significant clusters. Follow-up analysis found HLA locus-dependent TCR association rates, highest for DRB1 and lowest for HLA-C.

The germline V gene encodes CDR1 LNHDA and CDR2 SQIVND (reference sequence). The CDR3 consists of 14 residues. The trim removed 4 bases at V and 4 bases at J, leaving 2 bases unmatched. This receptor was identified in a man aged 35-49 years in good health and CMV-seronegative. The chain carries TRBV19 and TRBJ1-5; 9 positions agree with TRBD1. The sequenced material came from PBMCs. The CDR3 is CASSRDRANQPQHF. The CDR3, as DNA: TGTGCCAGTAGTAGGGACAGGGCAAATCAGCCCCAGCATTTT.